This is a list of T cell receptor beta chains from one sample in a study of blood T cells in healthy people across ages. TCRdb redid the calling of the 5' RACE reads with MiXCR, one entry per CDR3 protein. The sample holds 1.5 million to 1.9 million distinct CDR3 sequences, less than 45% seen once. Material: blood. The receptor set was obtained from a young woman in good health. Each CDR3 is given with its conserved first and last residue. D genes are given only for firm matches. Size values are once, few and many counts, or a class for expanded clones, and some rows have none.

J gene | D gene | clone size | CDR3 length | V gene | CDR3 DNA | CDR3 protein
TRBJ2-3 | . | . | 13 | TRBV20-1 | TGCAGTGCTTCCGGGACCTACATAGATACGCAGTATTTT | CSASGTYIDTQYF
TRBJ2-5 | . | few | 11 | TRBV4-1 | TGCGCCAGCAGTTGGATCCATGAGCAGTACTTC | CASSWIHEQYF
TRBJ1-4 | . | few | 12 | TRBV2 | TGTGCCACGTCTCGGGCAGCTGAAAAACTGTTTTTT | CATSRAAEKLFF
TRBJ2-1 | . | few | 15 | TRBV3-1 | TGTGCCAGCAGCCAGGATACTAAGTCCTACAATGAGCAGTTCTTC | CASSQDTKSYNEQFF
TRBJ2-3 | TRBD2 | . | 16 | TRBV2 | TGTGCCAGCAGTGAAACCCCTAGCGGGAGCACAGATACGCAGTATTTT | CASSETPSGSTDTQYF
TRBJ2-1 | TRBD2 | few | 16 | TRBV20-1 | TGCAGTGCTAGAGAGTGGACTAGCGGGGAGTACAATGAGCAGTTCTTC | CSAREWTSGEYNEQFF
TRBJ2-3 | . | . | 13 | TRBV7-9 | TGTGCCAGCAGCCCCACCCGCCCAGATACGCAGTATTTT | CASSPTRPDTQYF
TRBJ2-1 | . | few | 15 | TRBV3-1 | TGTGCCAGCAGCCAACACGCACCCTCACGTGATGAGCAGTTCTTC | CASSQHAPSRDEQFF
TRBJ1-2 | . | few | 10 | TRBV20-1 | TGCAGTGCTAGACAGGGTGGCTACACCTTC | CSARQGGYTF
TRBJ1-1 | TRBD1 | few | 14 | TRBV27 | TGTGCCCGCACGGGACAGGGCTTGAACACTGAAGCTTTCTTT | CARTGQGLNTEAFF
TRBJ2-7 | TRBD2 | few | 14 | TRBV3-1 | TGTGCCAGCAGCCGGCGGGGGGGCCAGACTTGCCCGTACTTC | CASSRRGGQTCPYF
TRBJ2-1 | . | few | 15 | TRBV6-1 | TGTGCCAGCAGGGGCATAGGTCTCTCCTACAATGAGCAGTTCTTC | CASRGIGLSYNEQFF
TRBJ1-1 | . | . | 11 | TRBV6-5 | TGTGCCAGCAGGACAGCTCAGGGAGCTTTCTTT | CASRTAQGAFF
TRBJ1-1 | . | few | 11 | TRBV29-1 | TGCAGCGTTGTATACAGCACTGAAGCTTTCTTT | CSVVYSTEAFF
TRBJ2-5 | . | . | 15 | TRBV6-5 | TGTGCCAGCAGTTATAGGGACATATCATACAATGAGCAGTACTTC | CASSYRDISYNEQYF
TRBJ2-2 | . | . | 11 | TRBV6-5 | TGTGCCAGCAGGATGACCGGGGAGCTGTTTTTT | CASRMTGELFF
TRBJ1-1 | TRBD1 | few | 16 | TRBV7-2 | TGTGCCAGCAGCAAACAGAGACAGGGGTCGAACACTGAAGCTTTCTTT | CASSKQRQGSNTEAFF
TRBJ2-4 | TRBD1 | . | 13 | TRBV7-9 | TGTGCCAGCAGCTTGGGGACAGGAGACATTCAGTACTTC | CASSLGTGDIQYF
TRBJ1-2 | TRBD1 | . | 16 | TRBV20-1 | TGCAGTGCTAGAGATCTGGGCCAGGGGGCCAACTATGGCTACACCTTC | CSARDLGQGANYGYTF
TRBJ2-1 | . | once | 13 | TRBV6-1 | TGTGCCAGCAGTGAATTCTATTCGGATGAGCAGTTCTTC | CASSEFYSDEQFF
TRBJ2-3 | TRBD2 | few | 15 | TRBV7-7 | TGTGCTAGCAGCCCGCTGGGGGGGAGCGCAGATACGCAGTATTTT | CASSPLGGSADTQYF
TRBJ2-3 | . | . | 18 | TRBV28 | TGTGCCAGCAGTTTCGGCTTTCTCGGCAGGGCCAGCACAGATACGCAGTATTTT | CASSFGFLGRASTDTQYF
TRBJ1-5 | . | . | 14 | TRBV5-1 | TGCGCCAGCAGCTTGAGTGGGGGCGTGGGGCCCCAGCATTTT | CASSLSGGVGPQHF
TRBJ2-7 | . | . | 12 | TRBV6-2/TRBV6-3 | TGTGCCAGCAGTTACGTCCCCTACGAGCAGTACTTC | CASSYVPYEQYF
TRBJ1-1 | . | . | 14 | TRBV2 | TGTGCCAGCCTAATAGGGGTGGCGAACACTGAAGCTTTCTTT | CASLIGVANTEAFF
TRBJ2-7 | TRBD2 | few | 15 | TRBV12-3/TRBV12-4 | TGTGCCAGCAGCCAGACAAGCGGGGAGAACAATGAGCAGTACTTC | CASSQTSGENNEQYF
TRBJ1-4 | . | . | 14 | TRBV20-1 | TGCAGTGCCCCTCGTCCGGGGGAAAATGAAAAACTGTTTTTT | CSAPRPGENEKLFF
TRBJ2-2 | . | . | 16 | TRBV4-3 | TGCGCCAGCAGTCTCGGGACTCCCGGTTACACCGGGGAGCTGTTTTTT | CASSLGTPGYTGELFF
TRBJ2-7 | TRBD2 | few | 16 | TRBV12-3/TRBV12-4 | TGTGCCAGCAGTTTAGGACAAACTAGCGGTTCCTACGAGCAGTACTTC | CASSLGQTSGSYEQYF
TRBJ1-1 | . | . | 11 | TRBV11-2 | TGTGCCTGCAGTGGGGGAACTGAAGCTTTCTTT | CACSGGTEAFF
TRBJ1-6 | . | few | 16 | TRBV4-1 | TGCGCCAGCAGCCAGGGACGACACTTGGCAAATTCACCCCTCCACTTT | CASSQGRHLANSPLHF
TRBJ2-2 | . | . | 14 | TRBV15 | TGTGCCACCAGCAGAGTAGAATCTGGCGGGGAGCTGTTTTTT | CATSRVESGGELFF
TRBJ1-1 | . | few | 15 | TRBV4-2 | TGTGCCAGCAGCCAAGAAGGGGCCAGTTGGGGTGAAGCTTTCTTT | CASSQEGASWGEAFF
TRBJ1-4 | TRBD1 | . | 18 | TRBV7-2 | TGTGCCAGCAGCTTAGGGGGGACAGCGATACTTACGAATGAAAAACTGTTTTTT | CASSLGGTAILTNEKLFF
TRBJ1-2 | . | . | 13 | TRBV20-1 | TGCAGTGCCTGGCAGGGTTATAGCGATGGCTACACCTTC | CSAWQGYSDGYTF
TRBJ2-1 | . | few | 15 | TRBV28 | TGTGCCAGCAGTTCTCGCCTGAGGAGTAACAATGAGCAGTTCTTC | CASSSRLRSNNEQFF
TRBJ2-1 | . | few | 14 | TRBV30 | TGTGCCTGGAATTACGGGCAATCAGCCAATGAGCAGTTCTTC | CAWNYGQSANEQFF
TRBJ1-4 | . | . | 15 | TRBV7-9 | TGTGCCAGCAGCTTCGCCCCGGGGGATGCTGAAAAACTGTTTTTT | CASSFAPGDAEKLFF
TRBJ2-7 | TRBD1 | few | 13 | TRBV27 | TGTGCCAGCAGTTTAGCGACAGGGTTCGAGCAGTACTTC | CASSLATGFEQYF
TRBJ1-1 | TRBD1 | few | 15 | TRBV29-1 | TGCAGCGGAAGACAGGGGGGGGGAATGAACACTGAAGCTTTCTTT | CSGRQGGGMNTEAFF
TRBJ2-7 | . | . | 14 | TRBV4-1 | TGCGCCAGCAGCCAGGGGAAGCTTTACAATGAGCAGTACTTC | CASSQGKLYNEQYF
TRBJ2-2 | . | few | 15 | TRBV4-3 | TGCGCCAGCAGCCAAGGGACCTTGCACACCGGGGAGCTGTTTTTT | CASSQGTLHTGELFF
TRBJ1-1 | . | few | 12 | TRBV29-1 | TGCAGCGTGATCTACGGGTACACTGAAGCTTTCTTT | CSVIYGYTEAFF
TRBJ2-7 | . | . | 18 | TRBV25-1 | TGTGCCAGCAGTGATTCGCCAGGGGTCGGTTTACCGTCCTACGAGCAGTACTTC | CASSDSPGVGLPSYEQYF